What follows are 21 T cell receptor beta chains derived from one specimen sequenced in a study of PD-L1 blockade in urothelial cancer. Sequencing was performed with immunoSEQ multiplex PCR; in TCRdb, only in-frame clones are kept and a portion is missing. The sample records 40,000 or so clones, 81% being singletons. The sequencing here drew on PBMCs, taken around atezolizumab (anti-PD-L1) treatment. Receptor source: a man in his 70s with urothelial cancer.

This clone is classed as medium-sized. V and J are TRBV9 and TRBJ2-1; D is perhaps TRBD2 (5 bases). V gave up 0 bases and J gave up 3 bases, with 13 bases separating them. The CDR3 has 16 residues. From germline, CDR1 is SGDLS and CDR2 YYNGEE. Here the CDR3 DNA reads TGTGCCAGCAGCGTAGGGACTGGGTCCCTCTACAATGAGCAGTTCTTC. It encodes CASSVGTGSLYNEQFF.

The V gene is TRBV9, the J gene TRBJ1-2; tentatively, D is TRBD1 (5 bases). The CDR3 is 14 amino acids. Trimming cost V 4 bases and J 4 bases, with 14 bases left between them. Germline lookup yields CDR1 SGDLS and CDR2 YYNGEE. CDR3 DNA sequence: TGTGCCAGCAGCAAGGTGGGGGGACCCTATGGCTACACCTTC. Its translation is CASSKVGGPYGYTF.

The chain joins TRBV9 to TRBJ2-1, with 8 bases that match TRBD1. The V gene's germline CDR1 is SGDLS and CDR2 YYNGEE. V lost 3 bases and J lost 6; bases outside the gene matches: 8. The CDR3 length is 15 residues. The chain's CDR3 is CASSAILTGANEQFF. The CDR3 bases are TGTGCCAGCAGCGCTATACTGACAGGGGCCAATGAGCAGTTCTTC.

The chain combines TRBV5-6 with TRBJ1-3, with D maybe TRBD1 (6 bases). There are 15 residues in the CDR3. V was cut by 3 bases and J by 4 bases, with 14 bases left in between. The germline CDR1 and CDR2 sequences are SGHDT and YYEEEE. The CDR3 nucleotides are TGTGCCAGCAGCTGGGGCAGGGGAGAAGGAAACACCATATATTTT. Translating it yields CASSWGRGEGNTIYF.

This clone occurred a few times. The gene calls are TRBV27 and TRBJ2-3, with D perhaps matching TRBD1 (5 bases). Germline loops: CDR1 MNHEY, CDR2 SMNVEV (reference sequence). This CDR3 comprises 13 residues. V was trimmed by 6 bases and J by 4 bases, leaving 11 bases between them. The CDR3 coding sequence is TGTGCCAGCAGCCCCCGCAGGGCAGATACGCAGTATTTT. This gives the protein CASSPRRADTQYF.

This clone was counted only a few times. This rearrangement joins TRBV19 to TRBJ2-3, with D possibly matching TRBD2 (5 bases). Between the trimmed V and J ends, which lost 7 bases and 4 bases, there was a span of 15 bases. The CDR3 contains 14 residues. Germline V gene data show CDR1 as LNHDA and CDR2 as SQIVND (reference sequence). The CDR3 loop is CASNGGTSADTQYF. In DNA, the CDR3 is TGTGCCAGTAATGGAGGCACCAGCGCAGATACGCAGTATTTT. Full variable domain (missing parts from reference TRBV19 and TRBJ2-3): DGGITQSPKYLFRKEGQNVTLSCEQNLNHDAMYWYRQDPGQGLRLIYYSQIVNDFQKGDIAEGYSVSREKKESFPLTVTSAQKNPTAFYLCASNGGTSADTQYFGPGTRLTVL.

This chain links TRBV11-2 with TRBJ2-2; possible D gene TRBD2, 7 bases. CDR1 and CDR2 from the germline V gene are SGHAT and FQNNGV. V gave up 1 base and J gave up 6 bases, with 15 bases separating them. CDR3 length: 16 residues. The CDR3 spells CASSLARLGGAGELFF. DNA for the CDR3: TGTGCCAGCAGCTTAGCGCGTCTAGGGGGGGCCGGGGAGCTGTTTTTT.

V gene TRBV5-1 combines with J gene TRBJ2-3; possible D gene TRBD1, 5 bases. The CDR3 spans 14 residues. Per the germline V gene, CDR1 is SGHRS and CDR2 is YFSETQ. V lost 0 bases to trimming and J lost 0 bases, with 5 bases between them. The DNA of the CDR3 is TGCGCCAGCAGCTTGGAGGGGAGCACAGATACGCAGTATTTT. This gives the protein CASSLEGSTDTQYF.

The chain couples TRBV6-6 to TRBJ1-2, with D maybe TRBD1 (6 bases). CDR3 length equals 13 residues. Germline values: CDR1 MNHNY, CDR2 SVGAGI (reference sequence). V was clipped by 4 bases and J by 8 bases, with 14 bases between them. The CDR3 coding sequence is TGTGCCAGCAGTTTATCAGGGGTGTGGGGCTACACCTTC. This gives the protein CASSLSGVWGYTF.

The chain employs TRBV9 and TRBJ1-5; D call uncertain. Germline V CDR1 and CDR2: SGDLS, YYNGEE. The length of the CDR3 is 13 residues. V was cut by 4 bases and J by 9 bases, with 14 bases left in between. The CDR3 nucleotides are TGTGCCAGCAGCTCCGAAGGTCCGGGGCCCCAGCATTTT. Residues: CASSSEGPGPQHF.

In this sample, this clone turned up a few times. The rearrangement links TRBV7-3 to TRBJ1-1, with TRBD1 as a possible D gene (6 bases). CDR1 is SGHTA and CDR2 is FQGTGA in the germline V gene. The V end lost 4 bases, the J end lost 5 bases, and 14 bases lay between the germline ends. This CDR3 contains 14 residues. The CDR3 is CASSSGPGETEAFF. The CDR3 DNA reads TGTGCCAGCAGCTCGGGACCAGGGGAAACTGAAGCTTTCTTT.

On this clone: A junction boundary mismatches the germline segment, possibly from a read error. The J gene is TRBJ2-2, the V gene TRBV27; D perhaps matches TRBD1 (6 bases). Germline V gene data show CDR1 as MNHEY and CDR2 as SMNVEV (reference sequence). The CDR3 is made up of 14 amino acids. CDR3 region: CASRRGMNTGELSF. CDR3 nucleotides: TGTGCCAGCCGAAGGGGGATGAACACCGGGGAGCTGTCTTTT.

This clone occurred once. This chain joins TRBV5-1 and TRBJ2-1; 8 bases are a match to TRBD2. This CDR3 contains 15 residues. The germline gives CDR1 SGHRS, CDR2 YFSETQ. V trimming: 0 bases; J trimming: 8 bases; junction bases outside the gene matches: 7. CDR3 residues: CASSLAGTSLYEQFF. The CDR3, as DNA: TGCGCCAGCAGCTTGGCCGGGACTAGTCTCTATGAGCAGTTCTTC. Full variable domain (outside the CDR3, taken from reference TRBV5-1 and TRBJ2-1): KAGVTQTPRYLIKTRGQQVTLSCSPISGHRSVSWYQQTPGQGLQFLFEYFSETQRNKGNFPGRFSGRQFSNSRSEMNVSTLELGDSALYLCASSLAGTSLYEQFFGPGTRLTVL.

The chain employs TRBV18 and TRBJ2-6; no reliable D call. The V end was cut by 3 bases, the J end by 2 bases, with 8 bases between. This CDR3 has 15 residues. Germline CDR1 KGHSH, CDR2 LQKENI. The CDR3 nucleotides are TGTGCCAGCTCACCTTCCCCAACTGGGGCCAACGTCCTGACTTTC. Its translation is CASSPSPTGANVLTF.

The chain has TRBV11-2 and TRBJ1-5; D is perhaps TRBD1 (6 bases). The CDR3 is 15 amino acids. V gave up 4 bases and J gave up 0 bases, with 10 bases separating them. Germline assignment: CDR1 SGHAT and CDR2 FQNNGV. The DNA of the CDR3 is TGTGCCAGCAGCTCAGGGGTAAATAGCAATCAGCCCCAGCATTTT. Protein: CASSSGVNSNQPQHF.

The chain recombines TRBV6-5 with TRBJ2-3; 8 bases line up with TRBD2. This CDR3 is built from 15 residues. Trimming took 4 bases from V and 2 from J; bases not matched to a gene: 5. From germline, CDR1 is MNHEY and CDR2 SVGAGI. For the CDR3, the DNA is TGTGCCAGCAGTTCCAATAGCGGGGCCACAGATACGCAGTATTTT. It yields the protein CASSSNSGATDTQYF.

The chain has TRBV7-6 and TRBJ2-7; no clear D gene. Germline assignment: CDR1 SGHVS and CDR2 FNYEAQ. V lost 5 bases to trimming and J lost 0 bases, with 17 bases between them. There are 16 residues in the CDR3. CDR3 loop: CASSPEGGSPSYEQYF. The CDR3 nucleotides are TGTGCCAGCAGCCCGGAAGGCGGCAGTCCCTCCTACGAGCAGTACTTC.

The chain uses TRBV5-4 and TRBJ2-7, with TRBD2 matching 10 bases. Germline CDR1 is SGHNT and CDR2 is YYREEE (reference sequence). The CDR3 has 15 residues. Trimming removed 2 bases from V and 2 bases from J; junction bases left unmatched: 4. In DNA form, the CDR3 reads TGTGCCAGCAGCTTAAGCGGGAGGGCAACCTACGAGCAGTACTTC. Amino acid sequence: CASSLSGRATYEQYF.

This clone was observed a single time. This chain joins TRBV27 and TRBJ2-1; 7 nucleotides align to TRBD2. Trimming took 0 bases from V and 8 from J; bases not matched to a gene: 10. The V gene's germline CDR1 is MNHEY and CDR2 SMNVEV (reference sequence). This CDR3 contains 16 residues. CDR3 bases: TGTGCCAGCAGTTTATCGGGGAGGGAGGGCGACGATGAGCAGTTCTTC. It is translated as CASSLSGREGDDEQFF.

The gene calls are TRBV28 and TRBJ2-2, with 7 bases that match TRBD2. Per germline, CDR1 MDHEN and CDR2 SYDVKM. The V segment lost 3 bases and the J segment 2 bases; nucleotides outside the gene matches: 3. The CDR3 runs to 15 residues. This CDR3 is CASSLRGLNTGELFF. The CDR3 coding sequence is TGTGCCAGCAGTTTGCGGGGACTAAACACCGGGGAGCTGTTTTTT. Filled out from reference TRBV28 and TRBJ2-2, the complete variable domain reads DVKVTQSSRYLVKRTGEKVFLECVQDMDHENMFWYRQDPGLGLRLIYFSYDVKMKEKGDIPEGYSVSREKKERFSLILESASTNQTSMYLCASSLRGLNTGELFFGEGSRLTVL.

The J gene is TRBJ2-1, the V gene TRBV11-2, with 7 nucleotides matching TRBD1. The ends lost 5 bases at V and 3 bases at J; junction bases unmatched: 7. This CDR3 has 15 amino acids. The germline gives CDR1 SGHAT, CDR2 FQNNGV. In nucleotides, the CDR3 is TGTGCCAGCAGCCGGAAGGGGGCGGGCTACAATGAGCAGTTCTTC. As protein: CASSRKGAGYNEQFF.